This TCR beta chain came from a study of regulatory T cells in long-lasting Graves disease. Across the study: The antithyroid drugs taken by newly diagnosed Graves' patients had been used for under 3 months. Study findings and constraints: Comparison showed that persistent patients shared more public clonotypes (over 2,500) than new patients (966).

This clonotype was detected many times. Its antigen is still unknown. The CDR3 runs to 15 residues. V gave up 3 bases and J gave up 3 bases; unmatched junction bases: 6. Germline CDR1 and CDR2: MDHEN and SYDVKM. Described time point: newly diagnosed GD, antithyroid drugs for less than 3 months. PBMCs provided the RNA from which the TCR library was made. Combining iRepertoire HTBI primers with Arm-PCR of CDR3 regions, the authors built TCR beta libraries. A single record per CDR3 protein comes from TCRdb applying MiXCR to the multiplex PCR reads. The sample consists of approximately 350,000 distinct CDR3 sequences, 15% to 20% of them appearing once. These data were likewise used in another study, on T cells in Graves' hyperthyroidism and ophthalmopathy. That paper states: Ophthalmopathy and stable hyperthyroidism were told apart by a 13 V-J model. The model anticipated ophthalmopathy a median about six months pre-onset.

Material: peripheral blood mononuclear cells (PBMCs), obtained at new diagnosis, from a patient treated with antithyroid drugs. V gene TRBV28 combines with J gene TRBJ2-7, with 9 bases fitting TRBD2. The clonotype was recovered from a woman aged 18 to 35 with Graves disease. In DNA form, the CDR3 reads TGTGCCAGCAGTTTTGGGCTAGCGGGATACTACGAGCAGTACTTC. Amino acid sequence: CASSFGLAGYYEQYF.